The clone carrying this T cell receptor (beta chain) appeared a few times. The antigen is undetermined. TCRdb reanalysed the reads using MiXCR and keeps one entry per CDR3 protein. The table has about 140,000 distinct CDR3 sequences, more than 25% seen once; the top ten hold roughly 47%. The data are from a study of T cell repertoires in cytomegalovirus infection. General study points: Cumulative public TCR beta family frequency identified carriers of CMV plus the relevant HLA.

V lost 5 bases and J 3 bases, leaving 11 bases between the germline ends. The CDR3 has 13 amino acids. Germline assignment: CDR1 SEHNR and CDR2 FQNEAQ (reference sequence). Sequencing used CD8+ T cells from cultured PBMCs, obtained from culture after CMV antigen stimulation. This chain joins TRBV7-9 and TRBJ2-7; TRBD2 is a possible D gene (6 bases). The sequence came from a human donor in good health (CMV status not recorded). Some clones in this sample may be carry-over from other donors' samples. CDR3 in amino acids: CASSPLGGYEQYF. CDR3 DNA: TGTGCCAGCAGCCCCCTCGGGGGCTACGAGCAGTACTTC.